The 3 T cell receptor delta chains listed next were all sequenced from one sample in a study of gammadelta T cells in human blood. TCRdb reran clone calling via CATT on the RT-PCR reads. Of a few hundred delta-chain clones listed, approximately 5.2% are singletons. Sequencing was performed on Vgamma9Vdelta2 gamma-delta T cells from infant blood. The source of these receptors is a human donor.

This clone was recorded a few times. This may arise from a read error, as a much more abundant clone is one base away. J is TRDJ1 and V is TRDV2; 10 bases are a match to TRDD3. Here the J gene came from matching the DNA to germline, since TCRdb omits it. V shed 3 bases and J 2 bases; nucleotides not matched to a gene: 2. The CDR3 is made up of 14 amino acids. The V gene's germline CDR1 is GEAIGNYY and CDR2 EKD. The CDR3 DNA reads TGTGCCTGTGACCCACTGGGGGATACCGATAAACTCATCTTT. Its protein is CACDPLGDTDKLIF.

This clone was counted between two and nine times. A much more abundant neighbour one base away suggests this may be a read error. This sequence joins TRDV2 and TRDJ3, with D perhaps matching TRDD3 (6 bases). CDR1 is GEAIGNYY and CDR2 is EKD in the germline V gene. The CDR3 totals 18 residues. CDR3 protein: CACATGWGSSWDTRQMFF. CDR3 DNA sequence: TGTGCCTGTGCCACCGGCTGGGGTAGCTCCTGGGACACCCGACAGATGTTTTTC.

This clone was seen more than once but under ten times. The chain couples TRDV2 to TRDJ3, with 9 bases that match TRDD3. No J gene was available from TCRdb, and it was assigned here by a germline match of the DNA. Trimming at V came to 0 bases and at J to 2 bases, leaving 7 bases not matched to a gene. There are 19 residues in the CDR3. Germline CDR1 is GEAIGNYY and CDR2 is EKD. The CDR3 sequence: CACDTLLGDPTWDTRQMFF. The DNA for the CDR3 is TGTGCCTGTGACACCTTACTGGGGGACCCTACCTGGGACACCCGACAGATGTTTTTC.